Listed here is a single T cell receptor beta chain. This clone was recorded once. Its cognate antigen has yet to be identified. No much larger clonotype is one base removed from it; base qualities were not supplied. After removal of 1 base from V and 7 bases from J, the junction retains 10 bases not matched to a gene. Spanning cysteine to phenylalanine, the CDR3 consists of 16 amino acids. Kept here is only the CDR3 DNA, which spans 48 bases and is read in frame from base 1. CDR1 and CDR2, looked up from the germline V gene, are SGHVS and FQNEAQ. This sample was included in a study of cytomegalovirus exposure and HLA in healthy donors (dated by TCRdb to about 2017). Regarding the study in general: In an earlier analysis of around 540 of the donors, 276 Gb of sequence data and 90 million to 120 million unique TCR beta sequences from about 179 million T cells were reported. About 300 gigabases of sequencing data and around 90 million unique TCR sequences made up an early release that covered fewer than 650 HLA-typed donors. Of the 350 to 450 genotyped donors, around 81% fell in the genetic ancestry cluster associated with self-reported Caucasian donors. The aim of the study was to test whether cataloging public T cell receptors could identify signatures of past pathogen exposure. The study used immunosequencing to profile the T cell repertoires of about 670 subjects and linked those repertoires to cytomegalovirus serostatus. Besides the first cohort of roughly 640 subjects, a separate validation cohort made up of roughly 130 different subjects was used. High-throughput TCR immunosequencing, statistical association of individual TCRs with disease status, and machine learning were combined to predict cytomegalovirus infection status. To study patterns of TCR occurrence, a later analysis re-analyzed previously published TCR beta repertoires from 666 donors and added high-resolution HLA genotyping. Rather than using new phenotypic data, the later analysis identified candidate immune exposures from TCR beta sequences and from how often those sequences occurred across donors. An earlier analysis of approximately 640 of the donors applied high-throughput TCR beta sequencing to assess whether each TCR beta V gene segment acted as functional or pseudogenic. Donor age, sex, ethnicity and CMV serostatus were compiled alongside the repertoire data. In a later genetic analysis, genome-wide SNP genotypes for about 65% of the 666 donors were used, and that subset was treated as a discovery cohort. All discovery cohort repertoires had been generated on a single sequencing platform. HLA typing covered class I and class II loci at four-digit resolution. Typing coverage varied by locus: roughly 620-640 donors for A, B, C, DRB1 and DQB1; about 520 for DQA1; about 590 for DPA1; some 470 for DPB1. Four or five DR-DQ haplotypes were handled as single units for association and clustering because linkage in the cohort was strong. On average, roughly 240,000 unique TCR beta nucleotide sequences were sequenced per donor among 398 genotyped donors of the cohort, with 15% to 20% of those sequences being non-productive.

Overall results and qualifications from the work: Roughly uniform sequencing depth across donors was assumed in presence/absence analyses, although this assumption may not hold. The only immune exposure information available for the cohort was CMV serostatus. In vitro tests confirmed that a few of the cytomegalovirus-associated TCR beta chains recognize cytomegalovirus antigens. Because counts were too low, about 18 rarely observed V segments, including chromosome 9 orphons, were left out of the earlier analysis of roughly 600 of the donors. A later analysis reported that several top co-occurrence clusters appeared linked to parvovirus B19, influenza, CMV and Epstein-Barr virus. A cluster of highly shared sequence variants was judged likely to represent a technical artifact of the sequencing pipeline. In a later analysis, around 17,000 TCR beta sequences were associated with specific HLA alleles at a false discovery rate of 0.05. Most TCR sequences were seen in very few donors, while some public TCRs were found in many individuals. A later analysis found that HLA-associated TCR beta chains were more clonally expanded and had lower generation probabilities than equally common non-associated chains. Only TCR beta chains were sequenced in this cohort, and the absence of alpha or paired-chain data limited detectable features. According to a later analysis, most CMV-associated TCR beta chains appeared to be HLA-restricted, and the HLA associations seemed to be driven largely by CMV exposure. A later analysis found that TCR association rates varied across HLA loci, with DRB1 alleles showing the most associated TCRs and HLA-C alleles the fewest. The study listed approximately 160 TCR beta chains as associated with cytomegalovirus. The authors suggested that the approach could potentially be extended to other disease states and immunological phenotypes. A further reported finding was that TCR beta sequences accurately predicted the HLA-A and HLA-B alleles for most subjects in the first cohort. Assigning TCR associations to individual alleles was difficult when HLA alleles, especially DR and DQ, strongly co-occurred. An association between a missense DCLRE1C variant and V-gene and J-gene trimming of TCR beta chains was found in a later genetic analysis and replicated in an independent cohort. Correlated functional status among segregating V segments might be attributable to linkage disequilibrium, but an unknown experimental factor could not be ruled out. Some IMGT-functional V segments, including TRBV6-2 and TRBV6-3, could not be distinguished by the 87-base-pair reads and were therefore excluded. In an earlier analysis of 587 of the donors, most TCR beta V segments appeared in productive rearrangements about 90% or about 30% of the time, broadly matching IMGT annotations. Because HLA typing was missing for some donors at each locus, association tests included only the typed subset. Cytomegalovirus status was reported to be diagnosed by the classifier with high specificity and sensitivity in both the original and validation cohorts. According to a later genetic analysis, donors in an Asian-associated ancestry cluster had fewer N-insertions in productive TCRs than the approximately 700-donor mean.

The library was made by the immunoSEQ multiplex PCR assay. A mixture of 60 forward primers for TCR Vbeta segments and 13 reverse primers for TCR Jbeta segments was used in the multiplex PCR. Amplification of the CDR3 region of rearranged TCR beta genes was performed with a multiplex PCR assay on genomic DNA. The amplified TCR beta libraries were sequenced on the Illumina HiSeq System as 87-base-pair reads. The original methods were these. A later analysis tallied some 79 million unique TCR beta chains across the 666 repertoires, and approximately 9.9 million of those chains were shared by two or more donors. Raw reads were error-corrected and collapsed into unique sequences with a nearest-neighbor algorithm that merged closely related sequences to remove PCR and sequencing errors. CDR3 sequences were aligned to IMGT reference sequences to assign V, D and J gene segments. For a sequence to be retained, at least a six-nucleotide match to both a V gene segment and a J gene segment was required. Rearrangements were called productive when the CDR3 lacked stop codons and stayed in frame with V and J; all others were non-productive. Following IMGT convention, CDR3 was defined as the stretch from the second conserved V-encoded cysteine up to the conserved J-encoded phenylalanine. The earlier analysis of fewer than 700 of the donors excluded sequences that lacked an unambiguous match to a single V gene segment. An earlier analysis of about 600 of the donors called V segments functional above 56.7% productive rearrangements and segregating when the between-donor standard deviation exceeded 5%. A statistical classification framework was built for diagnosing cytomegalovirus status from the catalog of TCR beta chain sequences. In a later analysis, V and J genes were assigned by comparing TCR nucleotide sequences against IMGT/GENE-DB human TR gene sequences. Using the TCRdist pipeline, a later analysis assigned CDR3 sequences along with most-parsimonious VDJ recombination scenarios. In a later analysis, every TCR beta chain was defined by the combination of its CDR3 amino acid sequence and its V-gene family, and reads without a unique V-gene family were dropped. In a later analysis, 500 to 700 highly shared, low-generation-probability nucleotide sequences were removed to address suspected cross-contamination and a sequencing artifact. In a later analysis, a clonal expansion index for each public chain was calculated from normalized within-repertoire ranks of inferred template counts. In a later analysis, generation probabilities were computed with a VDJ recombination model fitted to out-of-frame rearrangements, and the resulting probabilities were checked against IGoR. In a later analysis, hypergeometric tests were used to score TCR-TCR, TCR-HLA and TCR-CMV co-occurrence, with a repertoire-size bias correction applied to TCR pairs. A later analysis estimated false discovery rates by permuting HLA or CMV assignments 20 times. In a later analysis, co-occurring TCRs were grouped using DBSCAN, with TCRdist sequence similarity added in when clustering inside HLA-allele-positive subsets. Co-occurrence clustering excluded repertoires with fewer than 30,000 or more than 120,000 public chains, plus five with anomalous nucleotide sharing. As stored in TCRdb, this immuneACCESS dataset retains in-frame rearrangements with V and J assigned. A fraction of the clones does not appear; measured against another copy, unresolved V genes explain less than half of the discrepancy, and the remainder lacks a known reason. The V and J calls and clone size were taken over from that table, and D and trimming were inferred from the DNA. For this sample the table gives around 190,000 clones, of which 80% were detected only once. The ten largest make up roughly 5% of the sample.

In total, approximately 700 healthy bone marrow donors made up the cohort. Cohort members were all nominally healthy when sampled, although unrecorded immune exposures were likely present. The donor tested CMV seronegative, placing the donor among the 350 to 400 seronegative members of the cohort. Each donor provided a peripheral blood sample, and peripheral blood mononuclear cells were used for TCR beta sequencing. Genomic DNA extraction from the blood cell samples was performed with the Qiagen DNeasy Blood Extraction Kit. The sequenced sample consisted of PBMCs. This receptor was obtained from a man aged 40-50 years in good health and CMV-seronegative. This chain is built from TRBV7-8 and TRBJ2-3, and TRBD2 aligns with 8 junction nucleotides. The CDR3 protein is CASSLGSGRNPNTQYF. The DNA sequence reads TGTGCCAGCAGCTTAGGAAGCGGGAGAAACCCCAATACGCAGTATTTT. Reference TRBV7-8 and TRBJ2-3 genes cover what lies past the CDR3, so the full variable domain is GAGVSQSPRYKVAKRGQDVALRCDPISGHVSLFWYQQALGQGPEFLTYFQNEAQLDKSGLPSDRFFAERPEGSVSTLKIQRTQQEDSAVYLCASSLGSGRNPNTQYFGPGTRLTVL.